These 6 T cell receptor beta chains share one sample of origin, sequenced in a study of blood T cell repertoires in COVID-19. Profiling relied on immunoSEQ multiplex PCR, and the TCRdb table lists in-frame clones only, not all of them. The profile covers under 250,000 clones, with 90% appearing a single time and roughly 3% taken by the ten largest. What was sequenced was peripheral blood. The receptor source for this set is a man younger than 45 with COVID-19, enrolled during active disease.

The J gene is TRBJ1-3, the V gene TRBV18; 9 bases match TRBD1. Looked up from germline, CDR1 is KGHSH and CDR2 is LQKENI. The CDR3 is 15 residues long. Trimming cost V 6 bases and J 2 bases; bases outside gene matches: 5. CDR3 nucleotide sequence: TGTGCCAGCTCTCGCCGGGACAGGGCTGGAAACACCATATATTTT. Amino acids: CASSRRDRAGNTIYF.

The CDR3: CASSRQGDSGNTIYF. CDR3 DNA: TGTGCCAGCAGTCGACAGGGGGACTCTGGAAACACCATATATTTT. The chain couples TRBV6-5 to TRBJ1-3; 9 bases fit TRBD1. Per the germline V gene, CDR1 is MNHEY and CDR2 is SVGAGI. The ends lost 5 bases at V and 0 bases at J; junction bases unmatched: 2. There are 15 residues in the CDR3.

The chain recombines TRBV2 with TRBJ2-7; 7 nucleotides align to TRBD1. Germline-derived CDR1 and CDR2 are SNHLY and FYNNEI. The length of the CDR3 is 13 residues. V gave up 9 bases and J gave up 1 base; unmatched junction bases: 6. This chain's CDR3 is CASPRDSSYEQYF. In DNA, the CDR3 is TGTGCCAGTCCCCGGGACAGTTCCTACGAGCAGTACTTC.

This clone has just one count. V and J are TRBV11-2 and TRBJ2-1; D is unresolved. CDR1 is SGHAT and CDR2 is FQNNGV in the germline V gene. The CDR3 length is 13 residues. V was shortened by 1 base and J by 4 bases, with 5 bases between the two germline ends. In DNA, the CDR3 is TGTGCCAGCAGCTTAGGAGCATACAATGAGCAGTTCTTC. Protein product: CASSLGAYNEQFF.

This chain joins TRBV12-5 and TRBJ1-2; the D gene is possibly TRBD1 (6 bases). The CDR3 is 13 amino acids. Between the trimmed V and J ends, which lost 6 bases and 3 bases, there was a span of 11 bases. CDR1 is LGHNT and CDR2 is FRNRAP in the germline V gene. The CDR3 DNA is TGTGCTAGTGGCCCGGACAGCTACTATGGCTACACCTTC. Translation: CASGPDSYYGYTF. Together with reference TRBV12-5 and TRBJ1-2, the CDR3 gives the full variable domain: DARVTQTPRHKVTEMGQEVTMRCQPILGHNTVFWYRQTMMQGLELLAYFRNRAPLDDSGMPKDRFSAEMPDATLATLKIQPSEPRDSAVYFCASGPDSYYGYTFGSGTRLTVV.

J is TRBJ2-1 and V is TRBV11-3, with TRBD2 as a possible D gene (5 bases). The CDR3 is made up of 12 amino acids. CDR1 is SGHNT, CDR2 YENEEA, per germline. V was trimmed by 4 bases and J by 5 bases, leaving 6 bases between them. The chain's CDR3 is CASSSRDNEQFF. The DNA for the CDR3 is TGTGCCAGCAGCTCGAGGGACAATGAGCAGTTCTTC.